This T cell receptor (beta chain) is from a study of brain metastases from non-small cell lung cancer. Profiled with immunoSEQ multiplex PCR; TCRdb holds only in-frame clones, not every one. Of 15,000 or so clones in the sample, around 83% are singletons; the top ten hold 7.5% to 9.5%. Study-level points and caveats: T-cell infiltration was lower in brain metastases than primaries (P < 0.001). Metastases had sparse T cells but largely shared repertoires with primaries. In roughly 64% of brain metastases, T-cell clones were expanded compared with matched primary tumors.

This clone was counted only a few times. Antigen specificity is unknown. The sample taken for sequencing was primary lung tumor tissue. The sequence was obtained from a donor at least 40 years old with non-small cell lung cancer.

The CDR3 reads CASSPFWAGGAFF. The CDR3 DNA reads TGTGCCAGCAGCCCCTTCTGGGCGGGGGGGGCTTTCTTT. The chain joins TRBV3-1 (or the pseudogene TRBV3-2) to TRBJ1-1; possible D gene TRBD1, 5 bases. V was shortened by 4 bases and J by 11 bases, with 17 bases between the two germline ends. The CDR3 sequence is 13 residues long. Germline V gene lookup returns CDR1 LGHDT and CDR2 YNNKEL (reference sequence).